This is a list of T cell receptor beta chains from one sample in a study of identical twins. TCRdb recomputed calls from the 5' RACE reads with MiXCR, one row per CDR3 protein. This sample has 450,000 or so distinct CDR3 sequences, with 15% to 20% found just once. Sequencing was done on a sample of naive T cells sorted from blood. Receptor source: a man between 50 and 59 years old in good health. Both conserved end residues are part of each CDR3. The size field is filled for only some rows; it gives once, few, many or a size class.

cdr3_aa: CASSSSGWGTDTQYF; clone_size: once; cdr3_length: 15; j_call: TRBJ2-3; v_call: TRBV6-5
cdr3_aa: CASSLRTGKGNTEAFF; clone_size: few; cdr3_length: 16; j_call: TRBJ1-1; v_call: TRBV6-1
cdr3_aa: CASTGLAGGHEQFF; clone_size: many; cdr3_length: 14; j_call: TRBJ2-1; v_call: TRBV25-1
cdr3_aa: CASTRFGGGLAGGEDNEQFF; clone_size: few; cdr3_length: 20; j_call: TRBJ2-1; v_call: TRBV6-2/TRBV6-3
cdr3_aa: CASSLASTGENTEAFF; clone_size: .; cdr3_length: 16; j_call: TRBJ1-1; v_call: TRBV5-1
cdr3_aa: CASSGLDRGHAGELFF; clone_size: few; cdr3_length: 16; j_call: TRBJ2-2; v_call: TRBV6-1
cdr3_aa: CATSRDGSGREQDTQYF; clone_size: many; cdr3_length: 17; j_call: TRBJ2-3; v_call: TRBV15
cdr3_aa: CASSGTTGEKLFF; clone_size: many; cdr3_length: 13; j_call: TRBJ1-4; v_call: TRBV5-1
cdr3_aa: CASRSTGGTQPQHF; clone_size: few; cdr3_length: 14; j_call: TRBJ1-5; v_call: TRBV28
cdr3_aa: CASSYTTGSAGELFF; clone_size: few; cdr3_length: 15; j_call: TRBJ2-2; v_call: TRBV12-3/TRBV12-4
cdr3_aa: CAISEPGQGTDEQYF; clone_size: few; cdr3_length: 15; j_call: TRBJ2-7; v_call: TRBV10-3
cdr3_aa: CSGTPRTSKQETQYF; clone_size: many; cdr3_length: 15; j_call: TRBJ2-5; v_call: TRBV29-1
cdr3_aa: CAISALSPGELFF; clone_size: many; cdr3_length: 13; j_call: TRBJ2-2; v_call: TRBV10-3
cdr3_aa: CASSFESEQYF; clone_size: many; cdr3_length: 11; j_call: TRBJ2-7; v_call: TRBV7-9
cdr3_aa: CASSLVSSGGQPQHF; clone_size: .; cdr3_length: 15; j_call: TRBJ1-5; v_call: TRBV7-2
cdr3_aa: CASSNLGLAGVNEQFF; clone_size: few; cdr3_length: 16; j_call: TRBJ2-1; v_call: TRBV27
cdr3_aa: CATSGAHGSGNTINF; clone_size: .; cdr3_length: 15; j_call: TRBJ1-3; v_call: TRBV28
cdr3_aa: CASSEVGQGNTEAFF; clone_size: many; cdr3_length: 15; j_call: TRBJ1-1; v_call: TRBV5-1
cdr3_aa: CAIHRQGTNEKLFF; clone_size: .; cdr3_length: 14; j_call: TRBJ1-4; v_call: TRBV2
cdr3_aa: CASSRLAGGDQTQYF; clone_size: .; cdr3_length: 15; j_call: TRBJ2-5; v_call: TRBV12-3/TRBV12-4
cdr3_aa: CASIAPRGMRNTGELFF; clone_size: many; cdr3_length: 17; j_call: TRBJ2-2; v_call: TRBV28
cdr3_aa: CSPTRVMNTEAFF; clone_size: many; cdr3_length: 13; j_call: TRBJ1-1; v_call: TRBV20-1